This TCR beta chain was recovered during a study of T cell clonality in common variable immunodeficiency. Worth noting for this clone: Coverage ceases 3 residues before the CDR3 finishes, and the germline J gene fills in the end.

The V gene lost 7 bases and the J gene lost 8 bases, with 19 bases spanning the gap. Looked up from germline, CDR1 is SGHNT and CDR2 is YYREEE (reference sequence). The CDR3 has 14 residues. Generated by immunoSEQ multiplex PCR, the TCRdb table keeps only in-frame clones and is missing some. The sample was found to contain about 50,000 clones, and every one recurs. The chain links TRBV5-4 to TRBJ2-1; D might be TRBD1 (6 bases). The TCR comes from a person aged 18-69 years in good health. Source material: peripheral blood mononuclear cells. The sequenced part of the CDR3 DNA is TGTGCCAGCGGACTCAGGGGATTGGGCGATGAG. Translating gives CASGLRGLGDE. The full CDR3 protein reads CASGLRGLGDEQFF.